Here is one T cell receptor beta chain with its context. This record belongs to a study of blood T cell repertoires in COVID-19. CDR3 length: 14 residues. Germline V lookup: CDR1 KGHSH, CDR2 LQKENI. Trimming took 2 bases from V and 8 from J, leaving 13 bases between them. Methods used by the authors: Estimation of nucleated cell counts was performed using reference gene primer amplification. TCRdb keeps only in-frame clones here, not all; method: immunoSEQ multiplex PCR. The V and J calls and the clone size are those of that table, but D and trimming were determined from the DNA. This sample carries about 180,000 clones, 86% of them seen once, and the ten largest clones take about 8.6%.

The J gene is TRBJ2-1, the V gene TRBV18; D perhaps matches TRBD2 (5 bases). Input material: PBMCs or T cells enriched from blood (not recorded which). This clonotype originated in a woman aged 25 to 39 who had recovered from COVID-19. CDR3 bases: TGTGCCAGCTCACCATCTACCCTAGCTTATGAGCAGTTCTTC. Translated: CASSPSTLAYEQFF.